The rows below give T cell receptor beta chains drawn from one sample of a study of blood T cell repertoires in COVID-19. Libraries were prepared by immunoSEQ multiplex PCR; TCRdb keeps only in-frame clonotypes and omits some of them. The repertoire consists of under 300,000 clones, with roughly 90% occurring once and the leading ten covering around 3%. Source material: peripheral blood. These receptor sequences come from a woman aged 25 to 39 with active or convalescent COVID-19. The CDR3 runs from the conserved cysteine through the conserved F or W. The order of the fields is clone size, V gene, J gene, D gene, CDR3 DNA, CDR3 protein. D genes are given only for firm matches. Clone size is given for some rows only: seen once, a few or many times, or a class if the clone is expanded.

NA	TRBV30	TRBJ1-3	TRBD1	TGTGCCTGGAGTCCTTCGCGGACAGGAGCTACGGGGTATTTT	CAWSPSRTGATGYF
NA	TRBV7-9	TRBJ1-5	NA	TGTGCCAGCAGCTTAGACGGGCAGCCCCAGCATTTT	CASSLDGQPQHF
NA	TRBV19	TRBJ1-2	NA	TGTGCCAGTAGCCGGAGGGGCTACATCGGCTACACCTTC	CASSRRGYIGYTF
NA	TRBV19	TRBJ1-2	NA	TGTGCCAGTAGTATGCGGGGCAATGGCTACACCTTC	CASSMRGNGYTF
NA	TRBV24-1	TRBJ2-3	NA	TGTGCCACCAGTGATCCGAATGGCCCAACAGATACGCAGTATTTT	CATSDPNGPTDTQYF
few	TRBV7-7	TRBJ1-6	TRBD1	TGTGCTAGCAGCTTGGGGGACAGGGGGAATAATTCACCCCTCCACTTT	CASSLGDRGNNSPLHF
NA	TRBV3-1/TRBV3-2	TRBJ2-1	NA	TGTGCCAGCAGCCAGTCGGGTTTAATGTTATATGAGCAGTTCTTC	CASSQSGLMLYEQFF
NA	TRBV29-1	TRBJ2-1	NA	TGCAGCGTTGTAATCGCGCCTGAGCAGTTCTTC	CSVVIAPEQFF
NA	TRBV5-4	TRBJ2-7	TRBD1	TGTGCCAGCAGCCTCGGGACAGTCTACGAGCAGTACTTC	CASSLGTVYEQYF
NA	TRBV29-1	TRBJ2-1	NA	TGCAGCGTTGAAAAGGGGCTTTTCAATGAGCAGTTCTTC	CSVEKGLFNEQFF
NA	TRBV24-1	TRBJ2-5	NA	TGTGCCACCTCCTCCGGGGAGACCCAGTACTTC	CATSSGETQYF
NA	TRBV3-1/TRBV3-2	TRBJ2-3	TRBD1	TGTGCCAGCAGCCGACAGGGGGGAGATACGCAGTATTTT	CASSRQGGDTQYF
NA	TRBV21-1	TRBJ1-3	NA	TGTGCCAGCAGCAAAGCGCACAGGAACTCTGGAAACACCATATATTTT	CASSKAHRNSGNTIYF
NA	TRBV7-3	TRBJ2-2	TRBD1	TGTGCCAGCAGCGATTCGCGGACAGGGCCCACCGGGGAGCTGTTTTTT	CASSDSRTGPTGELFF
once	TRBV2	TRBJ1-1	NA	TGTGCCATCAGGGGCGGGGGGAGAACTGAAGCTTTCTTT	CAIRGGGRTEAFF
NA	TRBV27	TRBJ1-6	TRBD1	TGTGCCAGCAGTCTCAGGACAGGGACGGCATATAATTCACCCCTCCACTTT	CASSLRTGTAYNSPLHF
NA	TRBV14	TRBJ2-3	NA	TGTGCCAGCAGCCAAGAACTAACGGCTAGCACAGATACGCAGTATTTT	CASSQELTASTDTQYF
NA	TRBV7-2	TRBJ1-2	NA	TGTGCCAGCAGTTCACCAGGGTTTTATGGCTACACCTTC	CASSSPGFYGYTF
NA	TRBV9	TRBJ2-1	TRBD2	TGTGCCAGCAGCGCCCAACCGGGACTAGTGAATTTGGCGGATGAGCAGTTCTTC	CASSAQPGLVNLADEQFF
NA	TRBV5-5	TRBJ1-2	NA	TGTGCCAGCAGCCTGGACCCTCGGGGTAACTATGGCTACACCTTC	CASSLDPRGNYGYTF
NA	TRBV2	TRBJ2-7	NA	TGTGCCAGCAAGGAAGGACGGGGCGAGCAGTACTTC	CASKEGRGEQYF
NA	TRBV3-1/TRBV3-2	TRBJ1-1	NA	TGTGCCAGCAGCCAAGGTGCGCGGACTGAAGCTTTCTTT	CASSQGARTEAFF
NA	TRBV18	TRBJ2-1	TRBD1	TGTGCCAGCTCAACTGGACAGGGTGGACGCAATGAGCAGTTCTTC	CASSTGQGGRNEQFF
NA	TRBV7-2	TRBJ1-6	NA	TGTGCCAGCAGCTTAATGACAGCCTTTAGCTACTATAATTCACCCCTCCACTTT	CASSLMTAFSYYNSPLHF
NA	TRBV18	TRBJ1-1	TRBD1	TGTGCCAGCTCACTCCGGGACAGGGGATTCATGAACACTGAAGCTTTCTTT	CASSLRDRGFMNTEAFF
NA	TRBV6-5	TRBJ2-7	NA	TGTGCCAGCAGCAAGTACAGGGACGTCTCCTACGAGCAGTACTTC	CASSKYRDVSYEQYF
NA	TRBV3-1/TRBV3-2	TRBJ1-2	NA	TGTGCCAGCAGCCAAGTGGGCTGGCAGGGAACAGCTAACTATGGCTACACCTTC	CASSQVGWQGTANYGYTF
NA	TRBV2	TRBJ2-1	NA	TGTGCCTCCGGAGGGGGGGGGCTGAGCTCCTACAATGAGCAGTTCTTC	CASGGGGLSSYNEQFF
NA	TRBV9	TRBJ2-3	NA	TGTGCCAGCAGCGCGACTAGTCCCCCAGATACGCAGTATTTT	CASSATSPPDTQYF
NA	TRBV18	TRBJ2-5	TRBD2	TGTGCCAGCTCACAAAGACTAGCGGCCTACCAAGAGACCCAGTACTTC	CASSQRLAAYQETQYF
NA	TRBV6-6	TRBJ2-3	TRBD2	TGTGCCAGCCAACGCGGGGGACTCACAGATACGCAGTATTTT	CASQRGGLTDTQYF
NA	TRBV23-1	TRBJ2-2	NA	TGCGCCAGCAGTCAACACCGGGGTACGAACACCGGGGAGCTGTTTTTT	CASSQHRGTNTGELFF
NA	TRBV5-1	TRBJ1-3	NA	TGCGCCAGCAGCTTCCAGGGTATGGGCTCTGGAAACACCATATATTTT	CASSFQGMGSGNTIYF
few	TRBV7-6	TRBJ1-2	NA	TGTGCCAGCAGCCCGTACAGGGATTCAGGCTACACCTTC	CASSPYRDSGYTF
NA	TRBV4-3	TRBJ2-3	TRBD2	TGCGCCAGCAGCCAAGACGACGGACTAGCGGGGGGTTCTAGCACAGATACGCAGTATTTT	CASSQDDGLAGGSSTDTQYF
NA	TRBV2	TRBJ1-1	NA	TGTGCCAGCAGTGAATTACGGGTAGCGAACACTGAAGCTTTCTTT	CASSELRVANTEAFF
NA	TRBV19	TRBJ2-1	TRBD2	TGTGCCAGTAGTATTCGTGGACTAGCGGACTCCAATGAGCAGTTCTTC	CASSIRGLADSNEQFF